This TCR beta chain originates from a study of T cells after posttransplantation cyclophosphamide. Germline V gene sequence: CDR1 SGHRS, CDR2 YFSETQ. V lost 0 bases, J lost 2 bases, and 11 bases lay in between. The CDR3 runs 15 residues. The related graft donor's blood sample was taken on the day of bone marrow donation. Study-level findings and limits: Tissue-infiltrating T cells from skin or gut overlapped little with blood T cells. Donor-recipient repertoire similarity was low at 1-2 months, rising over year one. TRB clonality was highly associated with recipient CMV seropositivity and reactivation.

This clone was observed a few times. Its antigen is not identified. Clones were read by immunoSEQ multiplex PCR, and TCRdb kept only the in-frame ones, dropping some. Observed in the sample are over 25,000 clones, none of them singletons. Sequencing used PBMCs. The TCR sequence derives from a woman aged 55 to 70 in good health, CMV-negative, and a related stem cell transplant donor. The J gene is TRBJ2-5, the V gene TRBV5-1; D not resolved. CDR3 in amino acids: CASSLAINRQETQYF. The CDR3 DNA sequence: TGCGCCAGCAGCTTGGCCATAAACAGACAAGAGACCCAGTACTTC.